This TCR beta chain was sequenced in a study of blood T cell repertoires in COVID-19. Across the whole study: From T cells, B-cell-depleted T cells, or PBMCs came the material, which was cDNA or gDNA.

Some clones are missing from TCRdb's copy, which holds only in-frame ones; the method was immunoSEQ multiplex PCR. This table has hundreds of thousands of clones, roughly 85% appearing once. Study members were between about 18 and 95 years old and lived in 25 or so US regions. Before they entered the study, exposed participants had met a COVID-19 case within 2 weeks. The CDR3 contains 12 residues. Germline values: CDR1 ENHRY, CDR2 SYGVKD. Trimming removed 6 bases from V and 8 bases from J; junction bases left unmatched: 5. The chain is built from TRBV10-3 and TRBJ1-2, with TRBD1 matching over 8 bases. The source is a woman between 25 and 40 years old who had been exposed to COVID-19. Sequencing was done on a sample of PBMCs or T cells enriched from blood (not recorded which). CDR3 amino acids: CAIREDRDGYTF. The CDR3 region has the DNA TGTGCCATCAGGGAGGACAGGGACGGCTACACCTTC.